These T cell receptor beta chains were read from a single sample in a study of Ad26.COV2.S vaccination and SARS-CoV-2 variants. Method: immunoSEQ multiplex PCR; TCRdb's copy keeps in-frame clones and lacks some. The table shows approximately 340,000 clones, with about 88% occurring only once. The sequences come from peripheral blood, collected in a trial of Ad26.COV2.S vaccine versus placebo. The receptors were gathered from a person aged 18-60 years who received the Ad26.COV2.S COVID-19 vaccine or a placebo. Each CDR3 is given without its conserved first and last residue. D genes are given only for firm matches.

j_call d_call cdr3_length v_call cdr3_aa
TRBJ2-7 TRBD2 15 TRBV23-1 ASSQIWLAGALYEQY
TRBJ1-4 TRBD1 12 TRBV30 AWSRQGLNEKLF
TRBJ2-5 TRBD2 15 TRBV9 ASSAGTSGGHRETQY
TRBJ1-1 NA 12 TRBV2 ASSEGPGARWGF
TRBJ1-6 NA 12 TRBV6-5 ASSMGGRNSPLH
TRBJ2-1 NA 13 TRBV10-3 AISESRVSYNEQF
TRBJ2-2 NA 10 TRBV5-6 ASSAAGAELF
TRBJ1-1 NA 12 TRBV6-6 ASRDGALNTEAF
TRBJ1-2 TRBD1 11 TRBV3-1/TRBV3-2 ASSRATGVGYT
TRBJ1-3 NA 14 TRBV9 ASMEGEGFSGNTIY
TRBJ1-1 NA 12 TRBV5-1 ASSWDGANTEAF
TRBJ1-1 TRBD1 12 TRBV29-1 SVGFVRGQTEAF
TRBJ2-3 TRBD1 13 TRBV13 ASSPGTGGEDTQY
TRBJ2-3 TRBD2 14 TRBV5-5 ASSQRAGDSADTQY
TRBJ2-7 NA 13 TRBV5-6 ASSPTLGIGYEQY
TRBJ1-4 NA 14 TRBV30 AWSVGQQVTNEKLF
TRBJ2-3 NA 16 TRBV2 ASSVWGRGNRTTDTQY
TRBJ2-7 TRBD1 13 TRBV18 ASSPQGDSAYEQY
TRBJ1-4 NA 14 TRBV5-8 ASSLDGAGANEKLF
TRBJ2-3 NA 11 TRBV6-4 ASSVETDDTQY
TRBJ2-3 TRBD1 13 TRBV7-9 ASSRTGGGTDTQY
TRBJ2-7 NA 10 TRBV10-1 ASSDETYEQY
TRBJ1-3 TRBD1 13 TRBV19 ASRGQGAKGNTIY
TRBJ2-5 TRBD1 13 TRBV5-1 ASSSGQEGRETQY
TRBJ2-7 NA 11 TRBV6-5 ASSPRLVSEQY
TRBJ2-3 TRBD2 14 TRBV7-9 ASSLVLAGARDTQY
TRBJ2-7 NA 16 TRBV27 ASSLSGPEGGMDYEQY
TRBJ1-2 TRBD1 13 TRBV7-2 ASSLGLQGARGYT
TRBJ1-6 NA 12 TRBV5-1 ASSLTGTNSPLH
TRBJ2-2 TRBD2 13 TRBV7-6 ASSLDSGGTGELF
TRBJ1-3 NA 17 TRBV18 ASSTRDNTAALSGNTIY
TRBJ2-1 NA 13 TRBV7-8 ASSLAGGALQQQF
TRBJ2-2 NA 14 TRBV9 ASSSRRGHVMGELF
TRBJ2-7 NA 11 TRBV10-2 ASSELGSGEQY
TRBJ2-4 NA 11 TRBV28 ASSYLRLDIQY
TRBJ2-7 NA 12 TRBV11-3 ASSMGRDAYEQY
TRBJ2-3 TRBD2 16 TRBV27 ASTARRTSGIGGDTQY
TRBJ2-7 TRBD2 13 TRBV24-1 ATSDPLAGVYEQY
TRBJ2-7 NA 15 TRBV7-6 ASSLFRTETGSYEQY
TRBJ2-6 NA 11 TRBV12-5 ASGSNGANVLT
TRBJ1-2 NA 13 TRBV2 ASRERTGINYGYT
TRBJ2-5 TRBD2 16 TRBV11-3 ASSLRVAGGGYQETQY
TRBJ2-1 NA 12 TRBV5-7 ARFNQGRWGEQF
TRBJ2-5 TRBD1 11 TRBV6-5 ASSWTGQETQY
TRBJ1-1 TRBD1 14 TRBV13 ASSSTSTGTGVEAF
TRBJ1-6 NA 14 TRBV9 ASSVAGVGGNSPLH
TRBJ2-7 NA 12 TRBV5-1 ASSLGLVHYEQY
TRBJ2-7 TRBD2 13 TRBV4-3 ASSPPGLAIYEQY
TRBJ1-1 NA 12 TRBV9 ASSSGDKHTEAF